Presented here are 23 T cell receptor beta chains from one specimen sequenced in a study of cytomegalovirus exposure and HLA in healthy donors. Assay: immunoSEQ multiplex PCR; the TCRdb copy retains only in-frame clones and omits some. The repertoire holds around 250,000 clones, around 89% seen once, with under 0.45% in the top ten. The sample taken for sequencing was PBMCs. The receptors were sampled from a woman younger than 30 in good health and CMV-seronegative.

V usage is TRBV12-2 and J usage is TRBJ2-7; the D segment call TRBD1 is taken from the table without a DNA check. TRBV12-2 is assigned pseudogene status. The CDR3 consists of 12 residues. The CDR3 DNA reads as TGTGCAAGTCGCTTAGGGCCGGGACAGGATGACGTC. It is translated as CASRLGPGQDDV.

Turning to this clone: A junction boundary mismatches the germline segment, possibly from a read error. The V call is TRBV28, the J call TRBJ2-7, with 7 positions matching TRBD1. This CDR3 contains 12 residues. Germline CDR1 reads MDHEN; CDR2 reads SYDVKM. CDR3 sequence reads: CASSLPRGQKNF. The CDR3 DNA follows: TGTGCCAGCAGCTTACCAAGGGGACAGAAGAACTTC.

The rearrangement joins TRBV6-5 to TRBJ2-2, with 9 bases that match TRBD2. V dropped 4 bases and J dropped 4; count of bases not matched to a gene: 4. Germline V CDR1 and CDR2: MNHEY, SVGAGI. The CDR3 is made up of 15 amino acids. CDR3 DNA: TGTGCCAGCAGTTTAACTAGCGGGTCCACCGGGGAGCTGTTTTTT. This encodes CASSLTSGSTGELFF.

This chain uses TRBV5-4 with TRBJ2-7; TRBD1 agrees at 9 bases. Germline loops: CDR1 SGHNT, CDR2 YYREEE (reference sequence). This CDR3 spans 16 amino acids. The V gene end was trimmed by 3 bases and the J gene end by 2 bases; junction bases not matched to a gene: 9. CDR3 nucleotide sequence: TGTGCCAGCAGCTCGCCGTCCGGGACAGGGACCTACGAGCAGTACTTC. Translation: CASSSPSGTGTYEQYF. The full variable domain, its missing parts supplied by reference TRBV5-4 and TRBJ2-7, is ETGVTQSPTHLIKTRGQQVTLRCSSQSGHNTVSWYQQALGQGPQFIFQYYREEENGRGNFPPRFSGLQFPNYSSELNVNALELDDSALYLCASSSPSGTGTYEQYFGPGTRLTVT.

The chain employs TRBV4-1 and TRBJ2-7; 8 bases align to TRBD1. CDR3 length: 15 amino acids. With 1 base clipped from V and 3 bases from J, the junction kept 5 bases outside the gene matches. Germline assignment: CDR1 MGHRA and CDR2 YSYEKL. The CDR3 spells CASSQVAGQGYEQYF. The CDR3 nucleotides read TGCGCCAGCAGCCAAGTTGCTGGACAGGGCTACGAGCAGTACTTC.

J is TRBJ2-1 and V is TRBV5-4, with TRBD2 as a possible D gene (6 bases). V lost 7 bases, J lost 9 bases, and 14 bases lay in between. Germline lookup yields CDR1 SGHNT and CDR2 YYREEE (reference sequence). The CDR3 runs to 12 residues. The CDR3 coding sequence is TGTGCCAGCCACGCACGGGGGAGTGAGCAGTTCTTC. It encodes CASHARGSEQFF.

In DNA form, the CDR3 reads TGTGCCAGCAGTTTGAGTGGGGCCACCGGGGAGCTGTTTTTT. This gives the protein CASSLSGATGELFF. V usage is TRBV28 and J usage is TRBJ2-2, with D possibly being TRBD1 (5 bases). This CDR3 is 14 amino acids long. The germline CDR1 and CDR2 sequences are MDHEN and SYDVKM. With 3 bases removed from V and 4 bases from J, the gap between germline ends came to 9 bases.

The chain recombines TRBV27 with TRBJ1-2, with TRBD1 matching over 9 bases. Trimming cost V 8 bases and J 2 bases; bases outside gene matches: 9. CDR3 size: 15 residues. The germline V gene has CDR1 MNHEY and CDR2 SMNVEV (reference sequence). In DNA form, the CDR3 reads TGTGCCAGCTACCCGCGGGACAGGGTCAACTATGGCTACACCTTC. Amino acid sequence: CASYPRDRVNYGYTF.

CDR3 in DNA: TGTGCCAGCAGGAGTCAACCGAACACCGGGGAGCTGTTTTTT. Protein sequence: CASRSQPNTGELFF. The J gene is TRBJ2-2, the V gene TRBV6-4, with D unclear. Trimming cost V 6 bases and J 0 bases, with 8 bases left between them. This CDR3 region has 14 residues. Germline V CDR1 and CDR2: MRHNA, SNTAGT.

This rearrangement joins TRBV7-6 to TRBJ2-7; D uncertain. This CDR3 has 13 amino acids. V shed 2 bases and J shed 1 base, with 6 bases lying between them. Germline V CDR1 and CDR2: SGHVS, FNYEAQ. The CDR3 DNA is TGTGCCAGCAGCTTAAACAGTTCCTACGAGCAGTACTTC. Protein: CASSLNSSYEQYF. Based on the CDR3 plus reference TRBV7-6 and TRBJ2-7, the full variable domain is GAGVSQSPRYKVTKRGQDVALRCDPISGHVSLYWYRQALGQGPEFLTYFNYEAQQDKSGLPNDRFSAERPEGSISTLTIQRTEQRDSAMYRCASSLNSSYEQYFGPGTRLTVT.

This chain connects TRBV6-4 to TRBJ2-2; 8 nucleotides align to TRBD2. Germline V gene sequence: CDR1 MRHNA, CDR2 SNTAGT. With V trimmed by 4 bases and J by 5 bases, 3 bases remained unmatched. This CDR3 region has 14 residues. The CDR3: CASSGQRGTGELFF. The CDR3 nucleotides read TGTGCCAGCAGTGGACAGCGGGGGACCGGGGAGCTGTTTTTT.

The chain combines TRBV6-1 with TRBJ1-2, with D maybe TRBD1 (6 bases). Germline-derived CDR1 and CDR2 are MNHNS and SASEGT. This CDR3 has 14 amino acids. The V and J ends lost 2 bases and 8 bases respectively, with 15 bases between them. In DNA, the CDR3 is TGTGCCAGCAGTGAATATCGGGGGGGGCTGGGCTACACCTTC. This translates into CASSEYRGGLGYTF.

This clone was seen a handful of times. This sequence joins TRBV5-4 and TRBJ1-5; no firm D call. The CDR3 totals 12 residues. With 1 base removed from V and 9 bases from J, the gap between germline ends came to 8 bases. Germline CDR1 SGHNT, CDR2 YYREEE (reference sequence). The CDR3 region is CASSLLAGPQHF. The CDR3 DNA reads TGTGCCAGCAGCTTGCTGGCGGGGCCCCAGCATTTT.

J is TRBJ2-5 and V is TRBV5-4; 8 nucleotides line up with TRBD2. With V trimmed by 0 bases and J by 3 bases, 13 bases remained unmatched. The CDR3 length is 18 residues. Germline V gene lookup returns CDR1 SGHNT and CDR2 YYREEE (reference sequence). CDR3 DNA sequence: TGTGCCAGCAGCTTGGGGCTAAGCGGGGGCCCCAACGAAGAGACCCAGTACTTC. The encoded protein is CASSLGLSGGPNEETQYF. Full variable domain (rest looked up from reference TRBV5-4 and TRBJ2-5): ETGVTQSPTHLIKTRGQQVTLRCSSQSGHNTVSWYQQALGQGPQFIFQYYREEENGRGNFPPRFSGLQFPNYSSELNVNALELDDSALYLCASSLGLSGGPNEETQYFGPGTRLLVL.

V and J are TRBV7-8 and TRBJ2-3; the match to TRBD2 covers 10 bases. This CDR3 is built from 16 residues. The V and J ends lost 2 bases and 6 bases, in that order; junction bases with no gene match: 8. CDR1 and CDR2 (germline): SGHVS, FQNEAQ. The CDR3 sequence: CASSLLQRGGRDTQYF. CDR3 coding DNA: TGTGCCAGCAGCTTATTGCAGCGGGGGGGGAGGGATACGCAGTATTTT.

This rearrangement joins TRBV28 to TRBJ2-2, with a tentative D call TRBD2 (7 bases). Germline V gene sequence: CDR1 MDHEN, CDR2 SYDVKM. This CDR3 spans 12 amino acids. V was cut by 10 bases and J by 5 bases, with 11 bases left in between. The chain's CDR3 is CATRGGTGELFF. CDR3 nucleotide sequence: TGTGCCACTAGGGGGGGGACCGGGGAGCTGTTTTTT.

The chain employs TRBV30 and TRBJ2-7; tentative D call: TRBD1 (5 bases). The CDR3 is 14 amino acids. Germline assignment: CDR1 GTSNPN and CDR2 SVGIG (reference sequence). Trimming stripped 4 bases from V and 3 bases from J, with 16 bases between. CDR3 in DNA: TGTGCCTGGATCCTAAGGGGTGGGTACTACGAGCAGTACTTC. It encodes CAWILRGGYYEQYF. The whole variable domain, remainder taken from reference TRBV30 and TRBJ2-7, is SQTIHQWPATLVQPVGSPLSLECTVEGTSNPNLYWYRQAAGRGLQLLFYSVGIGQISSEVPQNLSASRPQDRQFILSSKKLLLSDSGFYLCAWILRGGYYEQYFGPGTRLTVT.

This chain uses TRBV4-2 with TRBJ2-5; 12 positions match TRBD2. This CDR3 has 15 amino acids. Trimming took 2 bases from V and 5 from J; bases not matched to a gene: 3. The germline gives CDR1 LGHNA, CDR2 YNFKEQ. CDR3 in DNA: TGTGCCAGCAGCCAACGACTAGCGGGGGACGAGACCCAGTACTTC. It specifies CASSQRLAGDETQYF.

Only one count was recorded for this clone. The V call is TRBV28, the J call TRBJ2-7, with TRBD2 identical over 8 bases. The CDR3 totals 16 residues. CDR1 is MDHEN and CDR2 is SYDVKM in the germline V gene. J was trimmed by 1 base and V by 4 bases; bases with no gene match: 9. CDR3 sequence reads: CASSSTETSVSYEQYF. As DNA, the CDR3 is TGTGCCAGCAGTTCTACCGAGACTAGCGTATCCTACGAGCAGTACTTC.

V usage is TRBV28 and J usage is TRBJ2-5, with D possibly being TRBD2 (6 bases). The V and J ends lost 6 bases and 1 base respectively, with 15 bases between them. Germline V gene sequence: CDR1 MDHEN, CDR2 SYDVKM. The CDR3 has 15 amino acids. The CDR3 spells CASRDGGAGQETQYF. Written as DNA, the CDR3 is TGTGCCAGCAGAGATGGAGGGGCAGGCCAAGAGACCCAGTACTTC.

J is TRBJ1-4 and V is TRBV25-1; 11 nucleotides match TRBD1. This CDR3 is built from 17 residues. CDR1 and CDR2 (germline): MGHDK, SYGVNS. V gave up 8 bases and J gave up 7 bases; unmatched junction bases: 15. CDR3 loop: CASADSLSGTGGEKLFF. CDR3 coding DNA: TGTGCCAGCGCTGATAGCTTATCCGGGACAGGGGGTGAAAAACTGTTTTTT.

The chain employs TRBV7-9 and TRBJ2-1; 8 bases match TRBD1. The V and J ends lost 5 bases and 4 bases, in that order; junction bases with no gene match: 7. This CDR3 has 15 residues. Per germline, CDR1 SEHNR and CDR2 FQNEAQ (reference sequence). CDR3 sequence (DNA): TGTGCCAGCAGCCCCCCAGGGGGCTATTACAATGAGCAGTTCTTC. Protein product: CASSPPGGYYNEQFF. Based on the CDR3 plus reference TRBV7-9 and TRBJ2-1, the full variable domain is DTGVSQNPRHKITKRGQNVTFRCDPISEHNRLYWYRQTLGQGPEFLTYFQNEAQLEKSRLLSDRFSAERPKGSFSTLEIQRTEQGDSAMYLCASSPPGGYYNEQFFGPGTRLTVL.

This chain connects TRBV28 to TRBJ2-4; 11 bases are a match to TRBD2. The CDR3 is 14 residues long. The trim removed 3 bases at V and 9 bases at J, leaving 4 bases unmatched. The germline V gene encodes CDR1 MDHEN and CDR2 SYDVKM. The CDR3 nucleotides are TGTGCCAGCAGTTTGGCTAGCGGGGGGACCATTCAGTACTTC. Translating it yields CASSLASGGTIQYF. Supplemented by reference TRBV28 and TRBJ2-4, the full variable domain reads DVKVTQSSRYLVKRTGEKVFLECVQDMDHENMFWYRQDPGLGLRLIYFSYDVKMKEKGDIPEGYSVSREKKERFSLILESASTNQTSMYLCASSLASGGTIQYFGAGTRLSVL.